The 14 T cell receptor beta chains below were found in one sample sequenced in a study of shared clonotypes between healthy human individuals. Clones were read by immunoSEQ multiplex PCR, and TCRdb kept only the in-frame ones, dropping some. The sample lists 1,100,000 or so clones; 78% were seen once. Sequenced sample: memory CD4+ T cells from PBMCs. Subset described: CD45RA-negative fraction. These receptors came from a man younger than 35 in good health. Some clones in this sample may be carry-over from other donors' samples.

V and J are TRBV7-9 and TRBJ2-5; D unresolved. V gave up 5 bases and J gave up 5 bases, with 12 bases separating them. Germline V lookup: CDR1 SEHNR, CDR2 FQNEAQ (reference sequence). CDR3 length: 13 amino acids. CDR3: CASSPVHKETQYF. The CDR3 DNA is TGTGCCAGCAGCCCCGTTCACAAGGAGACCCAGTACTTC.

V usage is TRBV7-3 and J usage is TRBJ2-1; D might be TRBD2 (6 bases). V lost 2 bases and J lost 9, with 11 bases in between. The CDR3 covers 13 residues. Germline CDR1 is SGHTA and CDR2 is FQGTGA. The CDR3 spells CASSLSGEGEQFF. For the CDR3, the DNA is TGTGCCAGCAGCTTATCGGGAGAGGGTGAGCAGTTCTTC.

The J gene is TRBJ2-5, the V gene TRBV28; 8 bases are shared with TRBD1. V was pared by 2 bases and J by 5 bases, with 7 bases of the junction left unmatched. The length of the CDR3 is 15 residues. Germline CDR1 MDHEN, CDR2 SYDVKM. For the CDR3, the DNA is TGTGCCAGCAGTTTAAGGACAGGGAATTACGAGACCCAGTACTTC. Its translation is CASSLRTGNYETQYF.

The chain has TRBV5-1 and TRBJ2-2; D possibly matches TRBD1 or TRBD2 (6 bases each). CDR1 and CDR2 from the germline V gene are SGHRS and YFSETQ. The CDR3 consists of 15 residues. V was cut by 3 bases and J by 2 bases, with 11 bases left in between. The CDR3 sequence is CASSWGDINTGELFF. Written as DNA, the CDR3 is TGCGCCAGCAGCTGGGGGGACATCAACACCGGGGAGCTGTTTTTT.

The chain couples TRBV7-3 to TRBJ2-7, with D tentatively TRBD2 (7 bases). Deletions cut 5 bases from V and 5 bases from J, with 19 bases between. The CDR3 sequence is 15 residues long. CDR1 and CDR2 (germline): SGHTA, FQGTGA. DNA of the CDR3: TGTGCCAGCAGCCCTGGGGGCGGGAGAGCCGACGAGCAGTACTTC. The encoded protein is CASSPGGGRADEQYF.

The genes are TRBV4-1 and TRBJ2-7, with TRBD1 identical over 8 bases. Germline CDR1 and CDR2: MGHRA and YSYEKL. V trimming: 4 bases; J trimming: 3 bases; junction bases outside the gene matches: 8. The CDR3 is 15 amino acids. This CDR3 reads CASSRGQGAGYEQYF. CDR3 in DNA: TGCGCCAGCAGCCGGGGGCAGGGGGCAGGCTACGAGCAGTACTTC.

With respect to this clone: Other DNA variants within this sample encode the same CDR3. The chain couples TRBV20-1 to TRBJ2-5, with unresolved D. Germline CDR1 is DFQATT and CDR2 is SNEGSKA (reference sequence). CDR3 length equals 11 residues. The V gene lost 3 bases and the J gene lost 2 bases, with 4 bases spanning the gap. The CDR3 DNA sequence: TGCAGTGCTAGTGAACAAGAGACCCAGTACTTC. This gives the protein CSASEQETQYF.

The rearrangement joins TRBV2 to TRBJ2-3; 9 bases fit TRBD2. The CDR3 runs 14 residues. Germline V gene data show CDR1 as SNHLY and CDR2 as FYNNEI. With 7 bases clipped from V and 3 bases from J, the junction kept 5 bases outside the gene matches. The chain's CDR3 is CASTSAGGTDTQYF. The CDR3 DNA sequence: TGTGCCAGCACTAGTGCGGGAGGGACAGATACGCAGTATTTT.

CDR3 residues: CASSFSSGQGETQYF. For the CDR3, the DNA is TGTGCCAGCAGCTTTAGTTCGGGACAGGGAGAGACCCAGTACTTC. This sequence joins TRBV5-5 and TRBJ2-5, with TRBD1 matching 9 bases. Germline V CDR1 and CDR2: SGHKS, YYEKEE (reference sequence). V lost 2 bases and J lost 4; bases outside the gene matches: 6. CDR3 length: 15 amino acids.

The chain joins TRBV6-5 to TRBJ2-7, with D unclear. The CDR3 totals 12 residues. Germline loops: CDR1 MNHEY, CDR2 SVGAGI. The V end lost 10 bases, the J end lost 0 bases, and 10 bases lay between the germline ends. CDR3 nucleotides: TGTGCCACTTGGAGTAGCTCCTACGAGCAGTACTTC. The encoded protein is CATWSSSYEQYF.

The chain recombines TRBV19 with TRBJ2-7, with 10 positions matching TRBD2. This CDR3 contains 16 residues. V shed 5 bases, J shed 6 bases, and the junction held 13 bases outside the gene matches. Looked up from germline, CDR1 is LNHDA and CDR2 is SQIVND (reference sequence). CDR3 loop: CASSRPSGRGAAEQYF. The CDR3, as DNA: TGTGCCAGTAGTCGCCCTAGCGGGAGAGGGGCGGCCGAGCAGTACTTC.

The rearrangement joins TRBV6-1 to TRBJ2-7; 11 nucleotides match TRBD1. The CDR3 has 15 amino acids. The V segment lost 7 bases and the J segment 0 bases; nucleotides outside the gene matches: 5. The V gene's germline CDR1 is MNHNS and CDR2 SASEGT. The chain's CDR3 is CASNRDRGFSYEQYF. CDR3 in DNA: TGTGCCAGCAATAGGGACAGGGGGTTCTCCTACGAGCAGTACTTC.

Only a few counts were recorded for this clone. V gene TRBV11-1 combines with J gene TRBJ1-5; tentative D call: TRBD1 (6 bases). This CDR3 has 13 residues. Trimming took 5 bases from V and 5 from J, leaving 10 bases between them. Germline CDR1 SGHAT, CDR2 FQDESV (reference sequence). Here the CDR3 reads CASSPNRDQPQHF. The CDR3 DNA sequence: TGTGCCAGCAGCCCCAACAGGGATCAGCCCCAGCATTTT.

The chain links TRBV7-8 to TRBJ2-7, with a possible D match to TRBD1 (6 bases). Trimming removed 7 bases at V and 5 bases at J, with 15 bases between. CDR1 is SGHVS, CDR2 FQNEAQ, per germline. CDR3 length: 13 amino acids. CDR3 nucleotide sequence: TGTGCCAGCACCCAAAATTCAGGGGACGAGCAGTACTTC. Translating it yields CASTQNSGDEQYF.